The source of this TCR beta chain is a study of vaccination effects on CD4 cells after COVID-19. Turning to the study itself: After under 2.5 million PBMC were placed in each well, they were cultured with approximately 9.4 IU/ml IL-2 and about 10 ug/ml peptides.

Remarks on this clone: Its antigen is undetermined.

Produced via immunoSEQ multiplex PCR; TCRdb's table is partial and in-frame only. The table lists some 50,000 clones, about 67% of them singletons. V lost 0 bases and J 4 bases, leaving 8 bases between the germline ends. Germline CDR1 and CDR2: KGHSH and LQKENI. The CDR3 length is 14 residues. Study-wide findings and caveats: Few convalescent patients and no early post-infection timepoints were included in the study. The study found marked clonal contraction of infection- and vaccine-induced clones late after vaccination.

Subsequent to a culture period of about ten days, CD4+ T cells were isolated. Cultures received IL-2 medium that replaced half the medium on days 3 and 7. The J gene is TRBJ2-3, the V gene TRBV18; D is perhaps TRBD2 (5 bases). The sequence came from a human donor who received a COVID-19 vaccine. The material was CD4+ T cells from PBMCs cultured without peptide, obtained before COVID-19 vaccination. The CDR3 loop reads CASSPPIGADTQYF. The DNA for the CDR3 is TGTGCCAGCTCACCACCGATCGGGGCAGATACGCAGTATTTT.